This T cell receptor (beta chain) was sequenced during a study of blood T cells in healthy people across ages. Alongside a J-beta primer mix, a sample-barcoded 5' primer served in a second PCR lasting roughly 7 to 11 cycles. Samples each returned at least 3 million CDR3-containing paired-end reads. MiXCR, applied by TCRdb to the 5' RACE reads, yields one record per CDR3 protein. The sample lists 650,000 to 1,000,000 distinct CDR3 sequences; under 40% were seen once. Details on this clonotype: Its antigen remains unidentified.

V was clipped by 3 bases and J by 8 bases, with 11 bases between them. In germline, CDR1 is DFQATT, CDR2 SNEGSKA (reference sequence). CDR3 length: 13 residues. Overall study results and limits: Diversity of TCR beta correlated strongly with naive T cell percentage.

The chain couples TRBV20-1 to TRBJ1-6; D is unclear. Sequenced: blood. This clonotype was obtained from a man aged 18 to 29 in good health. The CDR3 loop is CSARGPGDSPLHF. The CDR3 DNA is TGCAGTGCTAGGGGCCCCGGGGATTCACCCCTCCACTTT.